Listed below are T cell receptor beta chains from one sample, sequenced in a study of shared clonotypes between healthy human individuals. Sequencing was performed with immunoSEQ multiplex PCR; in TCRdb, only in-frame clones are kept and a portion is missing. The sample carries roughly 2.2 million clones, approximately 90% recorded once. Material for sequencing was naive CD4+ T cells from PBMCs. All receptors come from a man between 18 and 29 years old in good health. Some clones in this sample may be carry-over from other donors' samples. The CDR3 runs from the conserved cysteine through the conserved F or W. D genes are given only for firm matches. The size entry is marked missing in some rows and otherwise reads once, few, many or a size class.

TRBJ1-2 TRBV4-1 once - TGCGCCAGCAGCCAAGGGACAGCCATATATGGCTACACCTTC CASSQGTAIYGYTF
TRBJ2-7 TRBV29-1 - - TGCAGCGTTGAAGGGGGGGCAGACTACGAGCAGTACTTC CSVEGGADYEQYF
TRBJ2-1 TRBV7-2 - TRBD1 TGTGCCAGCAGCGCACGGACAGGGAGGTCCTACAATGAGCAGTTCTTC CASSARTGRSYNEQFF
TRBJ1-6 TRBV6-5 - TRBD1 TGTGCCAGCAGTTATATCTTGGGACAGGCTAATTCACCCCTCCACTTT CASSYILGQANSPLHF
TRBJ2-2 TRBV11-3 once - TGTGCCAGCAGTCTATGGCAAACCGGGGAGCTGTTTTTT CASSLWQTGELFF
TRBJ1-1 TRBV19 - - TGTGCCAGTACTCCGGGACAACTGAACACTGAAGCTTTCTTT CASTPGQLNTEAFF
TRBJ1-1 TRBV7-9 - - TGTGCCAGCAGCTTCGGGACGAGACGCCCGCCGAACACTGAAGCTTTCTTT CASSFGTRRPPNTEAFF
TRBJ2-1 TRBV7-6 - - TGTGCCAGCAGCTTAGCGTACAGGAGTAATGAGCAGTTCTTC CASSLAYRSNEQFF
TRBJ1-5 TRBV19 - - TGTGCCAGTAGTATAGAGGGACTCTCCAATCAGCCCCAGCATTTT CASSIEGLSNQPQHF
TRBJ2-5 TRBV7-2 - - TGTGCCAGCAGCTTACGGGCCGCGCAAGAGACCCAGTACTTC CASSLRAAQETQYF
TRBJ2-3 TRBV12-5 - - TGTGCTAGTGGCTTGACCGGGACGGGGGTGGATACGCAGTATTTT CASGLTGTGVDTQYF
TRBJ2-7 TRBV28 - - TGTGCCAGCAGTGATGGCGGCAAAGGGACATATAACTACGAGCAGTACTTC CASSDGGKGTYNYEQYF
TRBJ1-5 TRBV30 - - TGTGCCTGGAGTGTACTGGCTGGCAATCAGCCCCAGCATTTT CAWSVLAGNQPQHF
TRBJ2-1 TRBV15 - - TGTGCCACCAGCAGAGTCGTGGCAGGGTTTAATGAGCAGTTCTTC CATSRVVAGFNEQFF
TRBJ2-3 TRBV7-8 - TRBD2 TGTGCCAGCAGCCCTGGGAGGGTGGATACGCAGTATTTT CASSPGRVDTQYF
TRBJ1-3 TRBV5-8 - - TGTGCCAGCAGCTTACGACGATTCTGGACCGCAAGCTCTGGAAACACCATATATTTT CASSLRRFWTASSGNTIYF
TRBJ2-5 TRBV28 - TRBD1 TGTGCCAGCAGGAGGATGACAGGGAAGGGCGAGAAGACCCAGTACTTC CASRRMTGKGEKTQYF
TRBJ2-5 TRBV29-1 - TRBD2 TGCAGCGTTGAGGTCGAGAGTGGGAGGGCCGCTGGGACCCAGTACTTC CSVEVESGRAAGTQYF
TRBJ1-1 TRBV19 - - TGTGCCAGTAGTATGCGGTCACCCAAGAACACTGAAGCTTTCTTT CASSMRSPKNTEAFF
TRBJ2-7 TRBV6-6 - TRBD2 TGTGCCAGCAGTCTCTTTAGCGGGAGGGCTTTTTACGAGCAGTACTTC CASSLFSGRAFYEQYF
TRBJ2-7 TRBV5-1 - TRBD1 TGCGCCAGCAGCCCAACAGGGGAATCCTACGAGCAGTACTTC CASSPTGESYEQYF
TRBJ2-1 TRBV29-1 - - TGCAGCGTTGCTTTAGACTCCCGCAATGAGCAGTTCTTC CSVALDSRNEQFF
TRBJ1-2 TRBV27 - - TGTGCCAGCAGTTTATCCACAGGGTCCCTCTATGGCTACACCTTC CASSLSTGSLYGYTF
TRBJ1-6 TRBV2 once - TGTGCCAGCAGTGAATGGGCAGCCTATAATTCACCCCTCCACTTT CASSEWAAYNSPLHF
TRBJ2-3 TRBV9 - - TGTGCCAGCAGCGTAGGTGAGGGGAGGCGGACAGATACGCAGTATTTT CASSVGEGRRTDTQYF
TRBJ2-7 TRBV14 - - TGTGCCAGCAGCCCCGTACTAGATCTCGAGCAGTACTTC CASSPVLDLEQYF